The clone carrying this TCR beta chain was seen only a few times. Antigen specificity is unknown. This specimen comes from a study of cytomegalovirus exposure and HLA in healthy donors. Background on the study: Early released data comprised about 85 million unique TCRs from HLA-typed donors.

Germline V gene data show CDR1 as GTSNPN and CDR2 as SVGIG (reference sequence). J was trimmed by 0 bases and V by 2 bases; bases with no gene match: 8. The CDR3 contains 17 residues. Study observations and caveats: Most TCR sequences were seen very rarely across donors, but some public TCRs occurred in many. As was reported, the HLA-A and HLA-B alleles of most subjects were accurately predicted from TCR beta sequences. In a later analysis, V- and J-gene trimming of beta chains associated with a DCLRE1C missense variant, replicated independently.

13 Jbeta primers and 60 Vbeta primers were used for the PCR. The repertoire was sequenced with immunoSEQ multiplex PCR; TCRdb's copy has only in-frame clones and lacks some. The sample lists 150,000 to 200,000 clones, approximately 80% occurring once. The sequenced sample was PBMCs. The TCR sequence derives from a man aged 25-40 years in good health and CMV-seronegative. The chain combines TRBV30 with TRBJ1-5; TRBD1 matches at 9 bases. The DNA of the CDR3 is TGTGCCTGGAGTATGGGACAGGGAACATATAGCAATCAGCCCCAGCATTTT. Its protein product is CAWSMGQGTYSNQPQHF. Combining the CDR3 with reference TRBV30 and TRBJ1-5 gives the whole variable domain SQTIHQWPATLVQPVGSPLSLECTVEGTSNPNLYWYRQAAGRGLQLLFYSVGIGQISSEVPQNLSASRPQDRQFILSSKKLLLSDSGFYLCAWSMGQGTYSNQPQHFGDGTRLSIL.